This TCR beta chain was obtained from a study of molecular identifiers for immune sequencing clone quantification. Study-level findings and limits: Clones above 20 RNA copies contained over 98% of effector molecules and under 1% of naive molecules.

With 10%, 30% or 50% of RNA, about 20,000 to 1,000,000 naive CD8 T cells were sequenced. Based on a CD8+CD4-CCR7+CD45RA+ profile, naive CD8 T cells were sorted. It was with previously described methods and listed TCR primers that bulk TCR libraries were made. TCRdb used MiXCR to reprocess the PCR reads, holding one entry per CDR3 protein. The sample includes around 320,000 distinct CDR3 sequences, roughly 23% of them seen just once. The germline V gene encodes CDR1 DFQATT and CDR2 SNEGSKA (reference sequence). The V segment lost 6 bases and the J segment 2 bases; nucleotides outside the gene matches: 13. The CDR3 contains 15 residues. This clonotype was counted between two and nine times. What it binds is unknown.

Input material: naive CD8+ T cells from blood, with Jurkat cell RNA spiked in. Subset: FACS-sorted CD8+CD4-CCR7+CD45RA+ naive T cells. V and J are TRBV20-1 and TRBJ2-7; 7 nucleotides line up with TRBD2. This receptor was taken from a human donor in good health. Some libraries in this study had Jurkat cell RNA spiked in. Here the CDR3 reads CSADRGLAAPYEQYF. The CDR3 bases are TGCAGTGCCGATAGAGGGCTAGCGGCGCCCTACGAGCAGTACTTC.